This TCR beta chain appears in the sequencing data of a study of blood T cell repertoires in COVID-19. Study in general: Donors in the United States, Italy and Spain gave samples during acute or convalescent COVID-19.

Participants, 18 to 89 years old, spanned approximately 25 US areas. Cohorts were determined from participant-reported clinical history. What the recovered Cohort 3 donors had was two negative PCRs, clearance, or symptom resolution. Sequenced by immunoSEQ multiplex PCR; TCRdb stores in-frame clones only, minus some. The sample lists almost 400,000 clones; just under 90% were seen once. This sequence originates from a woman in her 30s who had recovered from COVID-19. Input material: PBMCs or T cells enriched from blood (not recorded which).

The CDR3 protein is CASSFPVGGLSGNTIYF. DNA for the CDR3: TGTGCCAGCAGCTTCCCAGTTGGGGGCCTATCTGGAAACACCATATATTTT. The chain combines TRBV5-6 with TRBJ1-3, with a tentative D call TRBD1 (6 bases). Germline V gene sequence: CDR1 SGHDT, CDR2 YYEEEE. This CDR3 is built from 17 residues. The V gene lost 2 bases and the J gene lost 1 base, with 16 bases spanning the gap.